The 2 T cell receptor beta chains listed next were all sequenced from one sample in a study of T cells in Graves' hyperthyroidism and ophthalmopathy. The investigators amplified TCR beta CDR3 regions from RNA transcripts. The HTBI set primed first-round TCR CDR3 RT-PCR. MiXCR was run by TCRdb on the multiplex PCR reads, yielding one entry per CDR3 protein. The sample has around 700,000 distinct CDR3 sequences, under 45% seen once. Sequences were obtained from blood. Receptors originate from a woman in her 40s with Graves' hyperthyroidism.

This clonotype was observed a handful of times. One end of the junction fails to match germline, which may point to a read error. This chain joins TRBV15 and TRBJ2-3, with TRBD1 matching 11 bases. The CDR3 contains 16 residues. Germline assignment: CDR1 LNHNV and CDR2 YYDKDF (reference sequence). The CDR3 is CATSRYGQGAADMQYF. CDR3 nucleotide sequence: TGTGCCACCAGCAGATATGGACAGGGGGCGGCAGATATGCAGTATTTT.

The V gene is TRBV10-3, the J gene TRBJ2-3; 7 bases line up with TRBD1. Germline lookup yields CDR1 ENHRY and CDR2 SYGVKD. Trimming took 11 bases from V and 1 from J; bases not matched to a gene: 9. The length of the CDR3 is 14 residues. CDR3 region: CAAMTGSGTDTQYF. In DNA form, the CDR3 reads TGTGCCGCAATGACAGGGTCCGGCACAGATACGCAGTATTTT.